A single sample gave rise to the 24 T cell receptor beta chains below, sequenced in a study of cytomegalovirus exposure and HLA in healthy donors. The PCR ran on 60 Vbeta and 13 Jbeta primers. Here immunoSEQ multiplex PCR was the method, and the copy in TCRdb shows in-frame clones only, minus some. The sample shows some 160,000 clones, 80% to 90% of them seen only once. The material sequenced was PBMCs. The receptors shown here come from a woman between 35 and 50 years old in good health and CMV-seropositive.

This clone was counted between two and nine times. The chain is built from TRBV11-2 and TRBJ2-3; maybe TRBD2 (6 bases). This CDR3 contains 15 residues. V was clipped by 1 base and J by 2 bases, with 10 bases between them. The germline gives CDR1 SGHAT, CDR2 FQNNGV. CDR3 coding DNA: TGTGCCAGCAGCTTAGGCGGACTAACCACAGATACGCAGTATTTT. This gives the protein CASSLGGLTTDTQYF.

This chain links TRBV5-4 with TRBJ2-5; 14 bases map to TRBD2. Germline V gene lookup returns CDR1 SGHNT and CDR2 YYREEE (reference sequence). Trimming cost V 4 bases and J 5 bases; bases outside gene matches: 7. The CDR3 totals 16 residues. DNA of the CDR3: TGTGCCAGCAGCCCGCGACTAGCGGGGGGGCAGGAGACCCAGTACTTC. It codes for CASSPRLAGGQETQYF.

The chain carries TRBV6-6 and TRBJ1-1, with D hard to call. Trimming left V 8 bases short and J 7 bases short, with 14 bases between. The CDR3 length is 12 residues. The germline CDR1 and CDR2 sequences are MNHNY and SVGAGI (reference sequence). The chain's CDR3 is CASPSGGDEAFF. The CDR3, as DNA: TGTGCCAGCCCCTCGGGAGGAGATGAAGCTTTCTTT.

The CDR3 is CAWRFRVNTEAFF. CDR3 DNA sequence: TGTGCCTGGAGATTCCGGGTGAACACTGAAGCTTTCTTT. V is TRBV30 and J is TRBJ1-1; D gene unclear. V lost 3 bases, J lost 0 bases, and 8 bases lay in between. The CDR3 runs 13 residues. Germline V gene data show CDR1 as GTSNPN and CDR2 as SVGIG (reference sequence).

The V call is TRBV28, the J call TRBJ2-7, with TRBD2 matching 12 bases. Germline values: CDR1 MDHEN, CDR2 SYDVKM. The trim removed 8 bases at V and 6 bases at J, leaving 5 bases unmatched. This CDR3 is built from 13 residues. CDR3 sequence (DNA): TGTGCCAGCGAACTAGCGGGAGGAGTCGAGCAGTACTTC. This translates into CASELAGGVEQYF.

The chain joins TRBV28 to TRBJ1-2; D is undetermined. This CDR3 contains 17 residues. Trimming pared 6 bases from V and 5 bases from J, leaving 25 bases between. CDR1 and CDR2 (germline): MDHEN, SYDVKM. In nucleotides, the CDR3 is TGTGCCAGCAGCACATCCAGCATCACCGGGAACAGATATGGCTACACCTTC. Translation: CASSTSSITGNRYGYTF.

The chain couples TRBV7-2 to TRBJ1-5, with 9 bases aligning to TRBD1. The CDR3 is 15 amino acids. Germline CDR1 is SGHTA and CDR2 is FQGNSA. The V and J ends lost 6 bases and 7 bases, in that order; junction bases with no gene match: 10. DNA of the CDR3: TGTGCCAGCAGACAAACAGGGGGCGTGGGGCAGCCCCAGCATTTT. Encoded protein: CASRQTGGVGQPQHF. Looking up the rest from reference TRBV7-2 and TRBJ1-5 gives the full variable domain: GAGVSQSPSNKVTEKGKDVELRCDPISGHTALYWYRQSLGQGLEFLIYFQGNSAPDKSGLPSDRFSAERTGGSVSTLTIQRTQQEDSAVYLCASRQTGGVGQPQHFGDGTRLSIL.

CDR3 in amino acids: CASSVGGNTDTQYF. The CDR3 coding sequence is TGTGCCAGCAGTGTCGGGGGGAACACAGATACGCAGTATTTT. V and J are TRBV2 and TRBJ2-3; TRBD2 agrees at 7 bases. The CDR3 is made up of 14 amino acids. Germline lookup yields CDR1 SNHLY and CDR2 FYNNEI. Trimming removed 4 bases from V and 2 bases from J; junction bases left unmatched: 3. Complete variable domain (other parts from reference TRBV2 and TRBJ2-3): EPEVTQTPSHQVTQMGQEVILRCVPISNHLYFYWYRQILGQKVEFLVSFYNNEISEKSEIFDDQFSVERPDGSNFTLKIRSTKLEDSAMYFCASSVGGNTDTQYFGPGTRLTVL.

Concerning this clone itself: Other nucleotide sequences from this sample produce the same CDR3. This chain connects TRBV28 to TRBJ2-3; D possibly corresponds to TRBD2 (5 bases). CDR3 size: 14 residues. V lost 3 bases and J 0 bases, leaving 7 bases between the germline ends. Per the germline V gene, CDR1 is MDHEN and CDR2 is SYDVKM. The CDR3 nucleotides read TGTGCCAGCAGTTTGGGCGGGAGCACAGATACGCAGTATTTT. It codes for CASSLGGSTDTQYF.

This clone was seen many times. The chain uses TRBV2 and TRBJ2-3, with TRBD1 matching 8 bases. V was pared by 6 bases and J by 2 bases, with 1 base of the junction left unmatched. This CDR3 has 13 residues. The germline CDR1 and CDR2 sequences are SNHLY and FYNNEI. The CDR3 sequence is CASRGQDTDTQYF. CDR3 sequence (DNA): TGTGCCAGCAGGGGACAGGACACAGATACGCAGTATTTT.

The chain has TRBV29-1 and TRBJ2-3; 9 nucleotides line up with TRBD1. The CDR3 consists of 14 residues. The V gene end was trimmed by 6 bases and the J gene end by 1 base; junction bases not matched to a gene: 5. Germline CDR1 reads SQVTM; CDR2 reads ANQGSEA. The DNA of the CDR3 is TGCAGCGTGGCCCGGGACAGGGGCACAGATACGCAGTATTTT. This codes for CSVARDRGTDTQYF.

The rearrangement uses TRBV29-1 and TRBJ2-2; tentative D call: TRBD2 (6 bases). Trimming took off 4 bases at V and 3 bases at J, with 12 bases between the two ends. Germline V CDR1 and CDR2: SQVTM, ANQGSEA. This CDR3 region has 14 residues. CDR3 DNA sequence: TGCAGCGTTGGTCGGGGGACCGACACCGGGGAGCTGTTTTTT. Translated: CSVGRGTDTGELFF.

The V gene is TRBV4-3, the J gene TRBJ1-4; TRBD1 matches at 7 bases. The CDR3 length is 14 residues. The V gene's germline CDR1 is LGHNA and CDR2 YSLEER. Trimming removed 3 bases from V and 8 bases from J; junction bases left unmatched: 6. The CDR3 is CASSQVQGWEKLFF. The CDR3 DNA reads as TGCGCCAGCAGCCAGGTACAGGGGTGGGAAAAACTGTTTTTT.

The rearrangement uses TRBV7-2 and TRBJ1-2; D is uncertain. The germline CDR1 and CDR2 sequences are SGHTA and FQGNSA. The V end lost 5 bases, the J end lost 8 bases, and 18 bases lay between the germline ends. The CDR3 has 14 residues. CDR3: CASSTRRTGEGYTF. The CDR3 DNA sequence: TGTGCCAGCAGCACCCGGCGGACCGGGGAGGGCTACACCTTC.

The chain recombines TRBV30 with TRBJ1-6; D ambiguous. V was trimmed by 2 bases and J by 6 bases, leaving 8 bases between them. This CDR3 comprises 13 residues. Germline CDR1 GTSNPN, CDR2 SVGIG (reference sequence). CDR3 loop: CAWSSQTNSPLHF. The CDR3 coding sequence is TGTGCCTGGAGTTCACAGACTAATTCACCCCTCCACTTT.

The chain employs TRBV30 and TRBJ1-5, with D tentatively TRBD1 (5 bases). Trimming removed 5 bases from V and 7 bases from J, with 12 bases in between. Germline CDR1 and CDR2: GTSNPN and SVGIG (reference sequence). The CDR3 is 12 amino acids. This CDR3 reads CAWSRVNQPQHF. The CDR3 bases are TGTGCCTGGTCCAGGGTAAACCAGCCCCAGCATTTT. The entire variable domain, with the rest obtained from reference TRBV30 and TRBJ1-5, is as follows: SQTIHQWPATLVQPVGSPLSLECTVEGTSNPNLYWYRQAAGRGLQLLFYSVGIGQISSEVPQNLSASRPQDRQFILSSKKLLLSDSGFYLCAWSRVNQPQHFGDGTRLSIL.

The sample holds one count of this clone. An end of the junction differs from the germline gene, which may be a read error. This chain uses TRBV28 with TRBJ1-5, with TRBD1 matching 8 bases. The V gene's germline CDR1 is MDHEN and CDR2 SYDVKM. CDR3 length equals 13 residues. The CDR3 nucleotides read TGTACCAGCATGCGGGACAGGAATCAGCCCCAGCATTTT. As protein: CTSMRDRNQPQHF. Filled out from reference TRBV28 and TRBJ1-5, the complete variable domain reads DVKVTQSSRYLVKRTGEKVFLECVQDMDHENMFWYRQDPGLGLRLIYFSYDVKMKEKGDIPEGYSVSREKKERFSLILESASTNQTSMYLCTSMRDRNQPQHFGDGTRLSIL.

This clone showed up just once. This chain's CDR3 is CASSSGQGGGETQYF. Written as DNA, the CDR3 is TGTGCCAGCAGCAGCGGACAGGGAGGTGGGGAGACCCAGTACTTC. The chain joins TRBV9 to TRBJ2-5, with 8 bases identical to TRBD1. CDR1 SGDLS and CDR2 YYNGEE come from the germline V gene. J gave up 5 bases and V 4 bases, and 10 bases lay outside the gene matches. The CDR3 is made up of 15 amino acids. Looking up the rest from reference TRBV9 and TRBJ2-5 gives the full variable domain: DSGVTQTPKHLITATGQRVTLRCSPRSGDLSVYWYQQSLDQGLQFLIQYYNGEERAKGNILERFSAQQFPDLHSELNLSSLELGDSALYFCASSSGQGGGETQYFGPGTRLLVL.

This chain connects TRBV30 to TRBJ2-3; weak D call: TRBD1 (6 bases). CDR1 and CDR2 from the germline V gene are GTSNPN and SVGIG (reference sequence). The CDR3 length is 15 residues. Between the trimmed V and J ends, which lost 4 bases and 2 bases, there was a span of 16 bases. CDR3 protein: CAWTWGQGITDTQYF. CDR3 nucleotide sequence: TGTGCCTGGACATGGGGGCAGGGGATCACAGATACGCAGTATTTT.

The J gene is TRBJ2-5, the V gene TRBV29-1; perhaps TRBD1 as D (5 bases). This CDR3 is 14 amino acids long. Germline loops: CDR1 SQVTM, CDR2 ANQGSEA. Trimming shortened V by 7 bases and J by 5 bases, and 20 bases separated the two germline ends. The CDR3 is CSARVGHPRETQYF. The CDR3, as DNA: TGCAGCGCCCGCGTCGGACACCCAAGGGAGACCCAGTACTTC.

The chain is built from TRBV5-5 and TRBJ2-1, with D perhaps TRBD1 (6 bases). Germline CDR1 and CDR2: SGHKS and YYEKEE (reference sequence). CDR3 size: 15 residues. Trimming cost V 2 bases and J 4 bases, with 13 bases left between them. The DNA for the CDR3 is TGTGCCAGCAGCTTTCCCTTCCAGGGGTACAATGAGCAGTTCTTC. Translating it yields CASSFPFQGYNEQFF.

This chain connects TRBV6-6 to TRBJ2-1; D gene ambiguous. The germline V gene encodes CDR1 MNHNY and CDR2 SVGAGI (reference sequence). V lost 7 bases and J 2 bases, leaving 15 bases between the germline ends. This CDR3 has 15 amino acids. This CDR3 is CASIPTPSTYNEQFF. The CDR3 coding sequence is TGTGCCAGCATCCCGACTCCTTCAACCTACAATGAGCAGTTCTTC.

The chain carries TRBV7-2 and TRBJ1-4, with a weak D call TRBD1 (6 bases). V gave up 5 bases and J gave up 1 base, with 14 bases separating them. The CDR3 contains 16 residues. Germline CDR1 SGHTA, CDR2 FQGNSA. The CDR3 DNA is TGTGCCAGCAGCGCTACAGGGTGGGGAACTAATGAAAAACTGTTTTTT. Translating it yields CASSATGWGTNEKLFF. Supplemented by reference TRBV7-2 and TRBJ1-4, the full variable domain reads GAGVSQSPSNKVTEKGKDVELRCDPISGHTALYWYRQSLGQGLEFLIYFQGNSAPDKSGLPSDRFSAERTGGSVSTLTIQRTQQEDSAVYLCASSATGWGTNEKLFFGSGTQLSVL.

The CDR3 DNA reads as TGTGCCAGCCACAACCGGGACATCTATGGCTACACCTTC. This gives the protein CASHNRDIYGYTF. The chain employs TRBV6-1 and TRBJ1-2, with D perhaps TRBD1 (6 bases). Germline assignment: CDR1 MNHNS and CDR2 SASEGT. CDR3 length equals 13 residues. The V gene lost 8 bases and the J gene lost 4 bases, with 14 bases spanning the gap.